These T cell receptor beta chains were read from a single sample in a study of CD8 T cells in ankylosing spondylitis. Each CDR3 protein is one row after TCRdb ran MiXCR on the 5' RACE reads. The data contain some 840,000 distinct CDR3 sequences, about an eighth of them singletons. Material for sequencing was blood, either unsorted or a sorted T cell fraction (not recorded which). The receptor set was obtained from a male donor with ankylosing spondylitis. CDR3s include the opening cysteine and the closing phenylalanine or tryptophan. D genes are given only for firm matches. Expanded clones are given a class, and other clones once, few, many or no size at all.

D	size	V	J	CDR3	DNA
NA	once	TRBV7-6	TRBJ2-4	CASSPRAGGNIQYF	TGTGCCAGCAGCCCGAGGGCGGGTGGTAACATTCAGTACTTC
NA	few	TRBV28	TRBJ1-1	CASVPISLNTEAFF	TGTGCCAGCGTCCCCATTTCCTTGAACACTGAAGCTTTCTTT
NA	NA	TRBV4-3	TRBJ2-1	CASSQDIEPPYNEQFF	TGCGCCAGCAGCCAAGATATCGAGCCCCCTTACAATGAGCAGTTCTTC
NA	few	TRBV29-1	TRBJ2-3	CSMPTGDTQYF	TGCAGCATGCCAACCGGAGATACGCAGTATTTT
TRBD2	few	TRBV7-3	TRBJ2-1	CASSFWRGANEQFF	TGTGCCAGCAGCTTTTGGCGGGGGGCCAATGAGCAGTTCTTC
NA	NA	TRBV13	TRBJ2-2	CASTPRGSRTGELFF	TGTGCCAGCACGCCCAGAGGGTCCCGTACCGGGGAGCTGTTTTTT
NA	NA	TRBV24-1	TRBJ2-1	CATGRSDEQFF	TGTGCCACCGGAAGGTCCGATGAGCAGTTCTTC
NA	NA	TRBV13	TRBJ1-2	CASSSLGTFDGYTF	TGTGCCAGCAGCTCCCTTGGGACCTTCGATGGCTACACCTTC
TRBD2	few	TRBV6-1	TRBJ2-7	CASSSLAGGPHEQYF	TGTGCCAGCAGTAGTCTAGCGGGAGGGCCTCATGAGCAGTACTTC
TRBD1	few	TRBV6-2/TRBV6-3	TRBJ1-5	CASSRQGVGQPQHF	TGTGCCAGCAGTCGACAGGGGGTCGGTCAGCCCCAGCATTTT
NA	few	TRBV5-1	TRBJ1-4	CAVVDERNEKLFF	TGCGCCGTGGTGGATGAAAGAAATGAAAAACTGTTTTTT
NA	few	TRBV6-1	TRBJ1-1	CASGNQGNTEAFF	TGTGCCAGCGGAAATCAGGGGAACACTGAAGCTTTCTTT
TRBD1	many	TRBV5-1	TRBJ2-3	CASSQGTGPDTQYF	TGCGCCAGCAGCCAAGGGACAGGGCCAGATACGCAGTATTTT
TRBD1	few	TRBV6-1	TRBJ1-6	CASNRGTGYNSPLHF	TGTGCCAGCAACAGAGGGACAGGATATAATTCACCCCTCCACTTT
TRBD2	NA	TRBV7-2	TRBJ2-1	CASRGLAEGNEQFF	TGTGCCAGCAGGGGACTAGCGGAGGGTAATGAGCAGTTCTTC
TRBD1	many	TRBV12-3/TRBV12-4	TRBJ1-1	CASILRQGYTEAFF	TGTGCCAGCATTTTGAGACAGGGGTATACTGAAGCTTTCTTT
TRBD2	NA	TRBV5-1	TRBJ2-7	CASSLWTSGNSEQYF	TGCGCCAGCAGCCTATGGACTAGCGGGAACTCCGAGCAGTACTTC
NA	NA	TRBV6-5	TRBJ2-7	CASSYSRRVPYEQYF	TGTGCCAGCAGTTACTCGAGAAGGGTCCCCTACGAGCAGTACTTC
TRBD1	NA	TRBV20-1	TRBJ1-1	CSARVGGGEAFF	TGCAGTGCTAGGGTAGGGGGCGGTGAAGCTTTCTTT
NA	few	TRBV7-9	TRBJ2-5	CASSTPGQETQYF	TGTGCCAGCAGTACTCCGGGACAAGAGACCCAGTACTTC
TRBD2	few	TRBV6-1	TRBJ2-7	CASRRTSGGLYEQYF	TGTGCCAGCAGGCGGACTAGCGGGGGACTCTACGAGCAGTACTTC
NA	NA	TRBV12-3/TRBV12-4	TRBJ1-5	CASRGIYNQPQHF	TGTGCCAGCAGGGGAATCTACAATCAGCCCCAGCATTTT
TRBD1	few	TRBV11-1	TRBJ2-2	CASSVEGARTYTGELFF	TGTGCCAGCAGCGTAGAGGGGGCCCGAACATACACCGGGGAGCTGTTTTTT
NA	NA	TRBV10-3	TRBJ2-5	CAISESGEGETQYF	TGTGCCATCAGTGAGTCTGGGGAAGGAGAGACCCAGTACTTC
TRBD1	few	TRBV29-1	TRBJ1-1	CSVIRDSTNTEAFF	TGCAGCGTTATCCGGGACAGCACGAACACTGAAGCTTTCTTT
NA	NA	TRBV5-1	TRBJ1-1	CASSLSDLRSEAFF	TGCGCCAGCAGCTTATCAGATCTCAGGAGTGAAGCTTTCTTT
NA	NA	TRBV6-5	TRBJ2-1	CASKGSGDEQFF	TGTGCCAGCAAGGGGTCGGGCGATGAGCAGTTCTTC
NA	few	TRBV20-1	TRBJ2-3	CSAGVDTQYF	TGCAGTGCTGGTGTGGATACGCAGTATTTT
TRBD1	many	TRBV7-2	TRBJ1-2	CASSLPGTANGYTF	TGTGCCAGCAGCTTACCCGGGACAGCTAATGGCTACACCTTC
TRBD1	NA	TRBV27	TRBJ2-1	CASSLRDWQGESNEQFF	TGTGCCAGCAGTTTACGGGATTGGCAGGGGGAGTCTAATGAGCAGTTCTTC
NA	few	TRBV7-2	TRBJ1-3	CASSSYTGSTGNTIYF	TGTGCCAGCAGCTCATATACAGGGTCTACCGGAAACACCATATATTTT
TRBD2	NA	TRBV12-3/TRBV12-4	TRBJ2-5	CASSPGLAGPGTQYF	TGTGCCAGCAGTCCAGGACTAGCGGGGCCCGGGACCCAGTACTTC
NA	few	TRBV4-3	TRBJ2-7	CASSRESRARSPYEQYF	TGCGCCAGCAGCCGGGAGAGTAGAGCCCGATCCCCCTACGAGCAGTACTTC
NA	many	TRBV20-1	TRBJ1-5	CSAKGPQPQHF	TGCAGTGCTAAAGGGCCTCAGCCCCAGCATTTT
NA	few	TRBV4-1	TRBJ2-3	CASSQARVYTDTQYF	TGCGCCAGCAGCCAAGCGAGAGTATACACAGATACGCAGTATTTT
NA	NA	TRBV21-1	TRBJ1-5	CASSPQDRGNQPQHF	TGTGCCAGCAGCCCCCAGGACAGGGGGAATCAGCCCCAGCATTTT
TRBD1	few	TRBV20-1	TRBJ1-5	CSARGGQGGNQPQHF	TGCAGTGCTAGGGGGGGACAGGGTGGCAATCAGCCCCAGCATTTT
NA	few	TRBV4-2	TRBJ2-1	CASSLLRRTRLVNEQFF	TGTGCCAGCAGCCTTCTTAGACGGACCCGTCTGGTCAATGAGCAGTTCTTC
NA	NA	TRBV20-1	TRBJ1-2	CSSTALNYGYTF	TGCAGTAGCACCGCTCTTAACTATGGCTACACCTTC
NA	NA	TRBV5-1	TRBJ2-3	CASKASSTDTQYF	TGCGCCAGCAAAGCCTCTAGCACAGATACGCAGTATTTT
NA	many	TRBV12-3/TRBV12-4	TRBJ2-5	CASSSSGSGETQYF	TGTGCCAGCAGTTCGAGCGGGTCGGGGGAGACCCAGTACTTC
NA	few	TRBV6-1	TRBJ2-4	CASSPSYQRNAKNIQYF	TGTGCCAGCAGTCCTTCTTACCAGAGAAACGCCAAAAACATTCAGTACTTC
TRBD1	many	TRBV10-3	TRBJ1-1	CAINGGTGAAEAFF	TGTGCCATCAATGGAGGGACAGGGGCCGCTGAAGCTTTCTTT
NA	few	TRBV20-1	TRBJ2-3	CSATGEFIGDTQYF	TGCAGTGCTACGGGGGAGTTCATTGGAGATACGCAGTATTTT
TRBD2	few	TRBV20-1	TRBJ2-7	CSARKGLADEQYF	TGCAGTGCTAGAAAGGGACTAGCTGACGAGCAGTACTTC
NA	once	TRBV9	TRBJ2-3	CASSMRGVTDTQYF	TGTGCCAGCAGCATGAGGGGGGTTACAGATACGCAGTATTTT
TRBD2	NA	TRBV20-1	TRBJ2-2	CSATLAGVDTGELFF	TGCAGTGCGACTCTAGCGGGGGTAGACACCGGGGAGCTGTTTTTT
NA	NA	TRBV13	TRBJ2-2	CASSLWRGSNTGELFF	TGTGCCAGCAGCTTATGGCGGGGTTCGAACACCGGGGAGCTGTTTTTT
TRBD1	few	TRBV20-1	TRBJ2-5	CSPNESTGETAETQYF	TGCAGCCCTAATGAATCGACAGGGGAGACGGCGGAGACCCAGTACTTC
NA	NA	TRBV20-1	TRBJ1-2	CSAREGLGYGYTF	TGCAGTGCTAGAGAGGGGCTCGGCTATGGCTACACCTTC
TRBD1	NA	TRBV11-2	TRBJ2-5	CASSLGQGAVQETQYF	TGTGCCAGCAGCTTGGGACAGGGGGCCGTACAAGAGACCCAGTACTTC
TRBD1	few	TRBV7-2	TRBJ1-6	CASRIVGTEYSPLHF	TGTGCCAGCAGAATCGTGGGGACAGAATATTCACCCCTCCACTTT
TRBD1	NA	TRBV2	TRBJ2-5	CASSDRTGGKETQYF	TGTGCCAGCAGTGATCGGACAGGGGGGAAAGAGACCCAGTACTTC
NA	few	TRBV5-1	TRBJ2-1	CASSLRGSPPNEQFF	TGCGCCAGCAGCTTAAGGGGGAGCCCACCCAATGAGCAGTTCTTC
NA	many	TRBV3-1	TRBJ1-1	CASSQDNGQSAFF	TGTGCCAGCAGCCAAGACAACGGACAATCAGCTTTCTTT